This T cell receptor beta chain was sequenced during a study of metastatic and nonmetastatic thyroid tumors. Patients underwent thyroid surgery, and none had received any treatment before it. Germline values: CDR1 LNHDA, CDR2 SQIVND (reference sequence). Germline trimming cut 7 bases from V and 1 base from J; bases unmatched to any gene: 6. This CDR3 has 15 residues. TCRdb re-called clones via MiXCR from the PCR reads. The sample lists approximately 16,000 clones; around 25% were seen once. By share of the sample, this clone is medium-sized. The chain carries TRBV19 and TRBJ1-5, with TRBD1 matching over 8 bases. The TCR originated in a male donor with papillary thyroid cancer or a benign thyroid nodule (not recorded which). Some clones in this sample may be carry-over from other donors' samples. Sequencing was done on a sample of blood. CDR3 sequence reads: CASNQGAQSNQPQHF. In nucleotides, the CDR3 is TGTGCCAGTAACCAGGGGGCGCAAAGCAATCAGCCCCAGCATTTT.